These 23 T cell receptor beta chains originate from one sample sequenced in a study of blood T cell repertoires in COVID-19. TCRdb's table, derived via immunoSEQ multiplex PCR, lists solely in-frame clones and lacks some. The sample carries roughly 70,000 clones, approximately 73% recorded once. Sample: peripheral blood. The origin of the receptors is a man between 60 and 70 years old with COVID-19, enrolled during active disease.

The rearrangement links TRBV5-1 to TRBJ2-2, with D tentatively TRBD1 (5 bases). The germline CDR1 and CDR2 sequences are SGHRS and YFSETQ. This CDR3 contains 15 residues. The V gene lost 5 bases and the J gene lost 1 base, with 12 bases spanning the gap. CDR3 in DNA: TGCGCCAGCAGGTCCATGGACAAGAACACCGGGGAGCTGTTTTTT. Translation: CASRSMDKNTGELFF.

This clone was detected a few times. The chain has TRBV5-1 and TRBJ2-5; 11 nucleotides match TRBD2. The CDR3 has 16 residues. Losses at the gene ends were 4 bases for V and 0 bases for J; bases not matched to a gene: 5. Per germline, CDR1 SGHRS and CDR2 YFSETQ. The CDR3 DNA reads as TGCGCCAGCAGCCGCACTAGCGGGAGTAACCAAGAGACCCAGTACTTC. Translating gives CASSRTSGSNQETQYF.

V is TRBV9 and J is TRBJ1-6, with D unclear. The CDR3 has 13 amino acids. The germline CDR1 and CDR2 sequences are SGDLS and YYNGEE. V lost 1 base to trimming and J lost 8 bases, with 7 bases between them. DNA for the CDR3: TGTGCCAGCAGCGTATCCGCGGATTCACCCCTCCACTTT. It codes for CASSVSADSPLHF.

This clone was recorded a few times. This chain uses TRBV2 with TRBJ2-6, with D maybe TRBD2 (5 bases). The CDR3 spans 15 residues. Looked up from germline, CDR1 is SNHLY and CDR2 is FYNNEI. V shed 10 bases and J shed 2 bases, with 15 bases lying between them. The CDR3 nucleotides read TGTGCCACCACCTCCCTCGGGGCTGGGGCCAACGTCCTGACTTTC. This codes for CATTSLGAGANVLTF.

This chain links TRBV7-9 with TRBJ2-5; D remains ambiguous. V shed 6 bases and J shed 4 bases, with 9 bases lying between them. The CDR3 is 12 amino acids. Germline loops: CDR1 SEHNR, CDR2 FQNEAQ (reference sequence). CDR3 DNA: TGTGCCAGCAGTCCCTCCCGAGAGACCCAGTACTTC. It encodes CASSPSRETQYF. Full variable domain (outside the CDR3, taken from reference TRBV7-9 and TRBJ2-5): DTGVSQNPRHKITKRGQNVTFRCDPISEHNRLYWYRQTLGQGPEFLTYFQNEAQLEKSRLLSDRFSAERPKGSFSTLEIQRTEQGDSAMYLCASSPSRETQYFGPGTRLLVL.

This clone came up once. The V gene is TRBV6-6, the J gene TRBJ2-2; 8 nucleotides line up with TRBD2. J gave up 4 bases and V 7 bases, and 11 bases lay outside the gene matches. CDR1 and CDR2 (germline): MNHNY, SVGAGI (reference sequence). The length of the CDR3 is 16 residues. Here the CDR3 DNA reads TGTGCCAGCATCCCCGGGGGGGCAGCTGTCACCGGGGAGCTGTTTTTT. Translation: CASIPGGAAVTGELFF.

Only a few counts were recorded for this clone. This chain joins TRBV28 and TRBJ2-5; D perhaps matches TRBD1 (6 bases). This CDR3 contains 15 residues. V was cut by 7 bases and J by 9 bases, with 24 bases left in between. From germline, CDR1 is MDHEN and CDR2 SYDVKM. The CDR3 loop reads CASTPPPTGSYPQYF. The CDR3 coding sequence is TGTGCCAGCACTCCCCCCCCAACAGGGTCATATCCCCAGTACTTC.

This clone was counted only a few times. An end of the junction does not agree with germline; a read error may underlie this. The V gene is TRBV3-1 (or the pseudogene TRBV3-2), the J gene TRBJ1-2, with 8 nucleotides matching TRBD1. The germline CDR1 and CDR2 sequences are LGHDT and YNNKEL (reference sequence). This CDR3 has 16 residues. For the CDR3, the DNA is TGTGCCAGCAGTCAAGGACAGGGAACGGCGAACTATGGCTACACCTTC. Its translation is CASSQGQGTANYGYTF.

The genes are TRBV6-5 and TRBJ2-6, with 7 bases fitting TRBD1. Germline V CDR1 and CDR2: MNHEY, SVGAGI. The CDR3 sequence is 15 residues long. Unmatched junction bases numbered 4, after V lost 5 bases and J lost 3 bases. The DNA of the CDR3 is TGTGCCAGCAGTCTAGGGGGCGGTGGGGCCAACGTCCTGACTTTC. Translated: CASSLGGGGANVLTF.

CDR3 sequence (DNA): TGCGCCAGCAAAAGTGAGACGACTGGAGAGCAGTTCTTC. It is translated as CASKSETTGEQFF. This sequence joins TRBV5-1 and TRBJ2-1, with D uncertain. Germline CDR1 and CDR2: SGHRS and YFSETQ. The germline V and J ends were trimmed by 6 bases and 10 bases, with 17 bases remaining between them. The CDR3 contains 13 residues. Filled out from reference TRBV5-1 and TRBJ2-1, the complete variable domain reads KAGVTQTPRYLIKTRGQQVTLSCSPISGHRSVSWYQQTPGQGLQFLFEYFSETQRNKGNFPGRFSGRQFSNSRSEMNVSTLELGDSALYLCASKSETTGEQFFGPGTRLTVL.

The chain combines TRBV6-7 with TRBJ2-3; 10 nucleotides agree with TRBD1. TRBV6-7 is treated as an ORF (open reading frame) with a function not yet certain. Unmatched junction bases numbered 8, after V lost 0 bases and J lost 5 bases. The CDR3 length is 17 residues. The chain's CDR3 is CASSYSWTGGDGDTQYF. The CDR3 DNA sequence: TGTGCCAGCAGTTACTCATGGACAGGGGGGGATGGAGATACGCAGTATTTT.

This chain joins TRBV24-1 and TRBJ1-2; 7 nucleotides line up with TRBD1. The CDR3 consists of 14 residues. Germline V gives CDR1 KGHDR, CDR2 SFDVKD. The junction had 8 bases not matched to a gene; V was cut back by 4 bases and J by 7 bases. CDR3 in amino acids: CATSEDDRVAGYTF. DNA for the CDR3: TGTGCCACCAGTGAAGATGACAGGGTAGCTGGCTACACCTTC.

The chain joins TRBV4-2 to TRBJ1-1; possibly TRBD1 for D (6 bases). Trimming removed 0 bases from V and 4 bases from J, with 9 bases in between. CDR1 is LGHNA and CDR2 is YNFKEQ in the germline V gene. CDR3 length: 14 residues. The CDR3 reads CASSQEKGVTEAFF. CDR3 in DNA: TGTGCCAGCAGCCAAGAAAAGGGGGTCACTGAAGCTTTCTTT.

The chain combines TRBV5-6 with TRBJ2-5; 7 bases map to TRBD2. The germline V gene has CDR1 SGHDT and CDR2 YYEEEE. The CDR3 has 17 residues. V lost 4 bases, J lost 4 bases, and 16 bases stayed unmatched. CDR3 sequence: CASSQKSGTTKPETQYF. CDR3 in DNA: TGTGCCAGCAGCCAAAAAAGCGGGACGACGAAACCAGAGACCCAGTACTTC.

The CDR3, as DNA: TGTGCCGTTCTAGGACAGGGACAGGTCGGCGAGCAGTACTTC. It is translated as CAVLGQGQVGEQYF. The chain couples TRBV6-1 to TRBJ2-7; 8 bases map to TRBD1. The CDR3 covers 14 residues. Germline assignment: CDR1 MNHNS and CDR2 SASEGT. Trimming cost V 11 bases and J 6 bases; bases outside gene matches: 15.

The chain recombines TRBV29-1 with TRBJ2-1; D unresolved. Germline V gene data show CDR1 as SQVTM and CDR2 as ANQGSEA. V gave up 7 bases and J gave up 7 bases, with 11 bases separating them. This CDR3 is built from 11 residues. The DNA of the CDR3 is TGCAGCGCCAGCCCTAGTAATGAGCAGTTCTTC. Residues: CSASPSNEQFF.

V gene TRBV28 combines with J gene TRBJ1-3; D call uncertain. V was pared by 6 bases and J by 4 bases, with 22 bases between. The CDR3 is made up of 17 amino acids. Germline CDR1 is MDHEN and CDR2 is SYDVKM. The CDR3 DNA is TGTGCCAGCAGGTCCTTCTCCCCAAGTCGCCGGGGAAACACCATATATTTT. This encodes CASRSFSPSRRGNTIYF.

V gene TRBV6-5 combines with J gene TRBJ1-2, with TRBD1 identical over 7 bases. CDR1 and CDR2 (germline): MNHEY, SVGAGI. The CDR3 is 14 residues long. V lost 8 bases to trimming and J lost 5 bases; unmatched junction nucleotides: 11. This chain's CDR3 is CASGRDSRLYGYTF. In DNA form, the CDR3 reads TGTGCCAGCGGAAGGGACAGCCGACTATATGGCTACACCTTC.

The rearrangement uses TRBV28 and TRBJ1-6; D may be TRBD1 (5 bases). V lost 3 bases to trimming and J lost 9 bases, with 9 bases between them. The CDR3 contains 13 residues. Germline V CDR1 and CDR2: MDHEN, SYDVKM. CDR3 residues: CASSLNRGSPLHF. CDR3 bases: TGTGCCAGCAGTTTGAATAGGGGTTCACCCCTCCACTTT.

This clone was seen only a few times. V gene TRBV7-9 combines with J gene TRBJ1-2; no clear D. V gave up 7 bases and J gave up 7 bases, with 10 bases separating them. The germline V gene has CDR1 SEHNR and CDR2 FQNEAQ (reference sequence). The CDR3 spans 11 residues. The chain's CDR3 is CASTSRSGYTF. The CDR3 nucleotides are TGTGCCAGCACCTCCCGGAGTGGCTACACCTTC.

The J gene is TRBJ1-4, the V gene TRBV27; tentative D call: TRBD1 (5 bases). Germline CDR1 reads MNHEY; CDR2 reads SMNVEV (reference sequence). CDR3 length equals 15 residues. Trimming stripped 5 bases from V and 0 bases from J, with 10 bases between. CDR3 loop: CASSQRQPTNEKLFF. In DNA form, the CDR3 reads TGTGCCAGCAGTCAAAGACAGCCAACTAATGAAAAACTGTTTTTT.

The chain employs TRBV7-9 and TRBJ2-7, with D maybe TRBD1 (5 bases). Germline V gene data show CDR1 as SEHNR and CDR2 as FQNEAQ (reference sequence). Trimming cost V 1 base and J 6 bases, with 7 bases left between them. This CDR3 is built from 12 residues. The CDR3 region is CASSLDRFEQYF. The DNA for the CDR3 is TGTGCCAGCAGCTTAGACAGGTTCGAGCAGTACTTC.

The chain has TRBV5-1 and TRBJ1-1; no reliable D call. Germline-derived CDR1 and CDR2 are SGHRS and YFSETQ. V was trimmed by 0 bases and J by 5 bases, leaving 11 bases between them. The CDR3 has 14 residues. The CDR3 reads CASSLGASQTEAFF. The CDR3, as DNA: TGCGCCAGCAGCTTGGGAGCGAGTCAAACTGAAGCTTTCTTT.